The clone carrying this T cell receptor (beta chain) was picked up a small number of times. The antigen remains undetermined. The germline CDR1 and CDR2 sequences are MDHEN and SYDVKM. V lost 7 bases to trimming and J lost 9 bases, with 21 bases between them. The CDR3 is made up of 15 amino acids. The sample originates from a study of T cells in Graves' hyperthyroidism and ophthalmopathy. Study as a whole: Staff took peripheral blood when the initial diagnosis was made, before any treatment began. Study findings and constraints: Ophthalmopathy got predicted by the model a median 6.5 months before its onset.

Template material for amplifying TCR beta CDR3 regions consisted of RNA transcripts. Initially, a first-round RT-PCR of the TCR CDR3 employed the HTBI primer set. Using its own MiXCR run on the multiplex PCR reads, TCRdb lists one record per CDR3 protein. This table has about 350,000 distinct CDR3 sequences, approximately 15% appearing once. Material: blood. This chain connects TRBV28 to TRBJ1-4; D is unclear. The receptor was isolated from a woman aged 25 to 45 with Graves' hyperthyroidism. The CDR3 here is CASTLMGSEGQKLFF. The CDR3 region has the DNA TGTGCCAGCACCTTAATGGGTAGTGAAGGGCAAAAACTGTTTTTT.